This T cell receptor (beta chain) was obtained from a study of CD8 T cell repertoires and HIV-1 epitope variants. The data were produced by immunoSEQ multiplex PCR, yet TCRdb's version contains in-frame clones alone and is incomplete. The repertoire holds more than 85,000 clones, with approximately 70% as singletons. Trimming took 3 bases from V and 0 from J, leaving 6 bases between them. Germline V CDR1 and CDR2: SEHNR, FQNEAQ (reference sequence). The CDR3 length is 15 residues. The sample consisted of uncultured baseline CD8+ T cells from peripheral blood mononuclear cells (PBMCs). The clonotype comes from a male donor with HIV. The chain carries TRBV7-9 and TRBJ2-6, with D uncertain. CDR3 residues: CASSFDGSGANVLTF. The DNA for the CDR3 is TGTGCCAGCAGCTTTGACGGCTCTGGGGCCAACGTCCTGACTTTC.